Presented here are 5 T cell receptor beta chains from one specimen sequenced in a study of blood T cell repertoires in COVID-19. TCRdb's copy holds only in-frame clones and misses some; the assay was immunoSEQ multiplex PCR. The table shows 200,000 to 300,000 clones, with around four fifths occurring only once. The sequenced material came from peripheral blood. These receptors originate from an elderly woman with acute or convalescent COVID-19.

This chain connects TRBV6-5 to TRBJ1-1; a weak D match, TRBD1 (6 bases). With 0 bases removed from V and 4 bases from J, the gap between germline ends came to 15 bases. CDR1 is MNHEY and CDR2 is SVGAGI in the germline V gene. The CDR3 has 16 amino acids. This chain's CDR3 is CASSYSMGARATEAFF. In DNA, the CDR3 is TGTGCCAGCAGTTACTCGATGGGGGCCAGGGCCACTGAAGCTTTCTTT.

This clone was found once. V gene TRBV6-1 combines with J gene TRBJ2-1; TRBD2 aligns across 11 bases. The CDR3 extends over 15 amino acids. Germline lookup yields CDR1 MNHNS and CDR2 SASEGT. V shed 6 bases and J 7 bases; nucleotides not matched to a gene: 8. CDR3 protein: CASRTGTSGPNEQFF. The CDR3 DNA sequence: TGTGCCAGCAGGACCGGGACTAGCGGTCCTAATGAGCAGTTCTTC.

The chain joins TRBV3-1 (or the pseudogene TRBV3-2) to TRBJ2-2; TRBD2 aligns across 13 bases. This CDR3 spans 17 amino acids. CDR1 and CDR2 (germline): LGHDT, YNNKEL (reference sequence). V lost 4 bases to trimming and J lost 6 bases; unmatched junction nucleotides: 8. This CDR3 reads CASSPRLAGGGAGELFF. The CDR3 DNA reads as TGTGCCAGCAGCCCCCGACTAGCGGGGGGCGGGGCCGGGGAGCTGTTTTTT.

The CDR3 DNA is TGTGCCAGCAGTTCCTCCAAGACAGGGATCGGTCTCAGGTCGTATGGCTACACCTTC. This gives the protein CASSSSKTGIGLRSYGYTF. This rearrangement joins TRBV28 to TRBJ1-2, with 7 nucleotides matching TRBD1. The CDR3 spans 19 residues. Germline V gene sequence: CDR1 MDHEN, CDR2 SYDVKM. V gave up 4 bases and J gave up 5 bases; unmatched junction bases: 22.

The chain uses TRBV19 and TRBJ2-1, with 8 bases that match TRBD1. This CDR3 comprises 17 residues. The V gene end was trimmed by 4 bases and the J gene end by 2 bases; junction bases not matched to a gene: 10. CDR1 is LNHDA and CDR2 is SQIVND in the germline V gene (reference sequence). The CDR3 DNA follows: TGTGCCAGTAGTACCTCCGGGACAGGACTTACCTACAATGAGCAGTTCTTC. Amino acid sequence: CASSTSGTGLTYNEQFF.